Listed below are T cell receptor beta chains from one sample, sequenced in a study of identical twins. Each CDR3 protein gets one entry after TCRdb re-called the 5' RACE reads with MiXCR. The sample carries a few hundred thousand distinct CDR3 sequences, approximately 10% recorded once. The same sample was also studied in work on yellow fever vaccine responses in identical twins.

Sequencing input: PBMCs. The receptor source for this set is a woman in her late teens or twenties in good health. CDR3s include the opening cysteine and the closing phenylalanine or tryptophan. Fields, in order: D gene, J gene, clone size, CDR3 length, V gene, CDR3 DNA, CDR3 protein. A D gene is named only where the DNA matches it firmly. The size field is filled for only some rows; it gives once, few, many or a size class.

>TRBD1|TRBJ2-2|-|22|TRBV7-1
TGTGCCAGCAGCTCAGTTGGACAGGGCAGGATTAGGGACAGGGCAGGCACCGGGGAGCTGTTTTTT
CASSSVGQGRIRDRAGTGELFF
>-|TRBJ2-5|many|14|TRBV12-3/TRBV12-4
TGTGCCAGCAGTTTTGGGTATGGGGAAGAGACCCAGTACTTC
CASSFGYGEETQYF
>-|TRBJ1-1|-|12|TRBV29-1
TGCAGTGCTCTAGTCATGAACACTGAAGCTTTCTTT
CSALVMNTEAFF
>-|TRBJ2-5|many|13|TRBV10-3
TGTGCCATCAGAAACAGGGACCAAGAGACCCAGTACTTC
CAIRNRDQETQYF
>-|TRBJ2-1|-|15|TRBV6-2/TRBV6-3
TGTGCCAGCAGTTACACTAACGGACCGTACAATGAGCAGTTCTTC
CASSYTNGPYNEQFF
>-|TRBJ2-7|-|15|TRBV20-1
TGCAGTGCTAGAGAACCACAGGGTAGAGGCTACGAGCAGTACTTC
CSAREPQGRGYEQYF
>TRBD1|TRBJ2-7|-|15|TRBV11-2
TGTGCCAGCAGCTCCACCGGGACAGGGATCTACGAGCAGTACTTC
CASSSTGTGIYEQYF
>-|TRBJ2-2|many|17|TRBV6-5
TGTGCCAGCAGTTACAAGGGGGGGACGGGCGGCACCGGGGAGCTGTTTTTT
CASSYKGGTGGTGELFF
>TRBD1|TRBJ2-5|-|16|TRBV4-2
TGTGCCAGCAGCCCCTTATCCGGGACAGAACAAGAGACCCAGTACTTC
CASSPLSGTEQETQYF
>TRBD2|TRBJ2-3|-|17|TRBV4-1
TGCGCCAGCAGCCAAGATCGGAGCGGGAGGGGGGCAGATACGCAGTATTTT
CASSQDRSGRGADTQYF
>-|TRBJ2-3|few|15|TRBV4-3
TGCGCCAGCAGCCAAGATGTTCGACTCGCAGATACGCAGTATTTT
CASSQDVRLADTQYF
>-|TRBJ2-7|-|16|TRBV28
TGTGCCAGCAGAGTGGGGGGATACCCAAGCTCCTACGAGCAGTACTTC
CASRVGGYPSSYEQYF
>-|TRBJ2-5|many|12|TRBV5-1
TGCGCCAGCAGCTTGAAAGAAGAGACCCAGTACTTC
CASSLKEETQYF
>-|TRBJ2-2|-|14|TRBV9
TGTGCCAGCAGCCTAGGGACAAGGGATCGGGAGCTGTTTTTT
CASSLGTRDRELFF
>-|TRBJ2-7|many|15|TRBV7-9
TGTGCCAGCAGCTTAGAGGGTTACCGGATTTTTGAGCAGTACTTC
CASSLEGYRIFEQYF
>-|TRBJ1-1|few|13|TRBV27
TGTGCCAGCAGTTTACTGGGGGCGGGGGAAGCTTTCTTT
CASSLLGAGEAFF
>TRBD1|TRBJ2-5|-|16|TRBV11-2
TGTGCCAGCAGAAATCTAGGACAGGGGGCGCGAGAGACCCAGTACTTC
CASRNLGQGARETQYF
>-|TRBJ2-2|many|14|TRBV5-1
TGCGCCAGCAGCCCCCAGGGTAGCACCGGGGAGCTGTTTTTT
CASSPQGSTGELFF
>-|TRBJ2-7|many|16|TRBV5-1
TGCGCCAGCAGCTTGGGTTTTTGGGCACAGTCTTACGAGCAGTACTTC
CASSLGFWAQSYEQYF
>-|TRBJ2-1|many|15|TRBV29-1
TGCAGCGTTGAGGGGCTAGCTTCCTCCTACAATGAGCAGTTCTTC
CSVEGLASSYNEQFF
>-|TRBJ2-6|-|13|TRBV15
TGTGCCACCAGCAGCTCTGGGGCCAACGTCCTGACTTTC
CATSSSGANVLTF
>TRBD2|TRBJ2-7|-|16|TRBV20-1
TGCAGTGCTATACAATCCGGGAGGGAGCTCCTTTTCGAGCAGTACTTC
CSAIQSGRELLFEQYF
>-|TRBJ2-1|many|15|TRBV9
TGTGCCAGCAGCGGTGCCGCCAGGTCAGCTTTGGGGCAGTTCTTC
CASSGAARSALGQFF
>-|TRBJ2-1|few|13|TRBV5-1
TGCGCCAGCGAGAATCCCCCTTTCAATGAGCAGTTCTTC
CASENPPFNEQFF
>-|TRBJ2-3|-|15|TRBV28
TGTGCCAGCAGTAAGGACTTGGCTAGCACAGATACGCAGTATTTT
CASSKDLASTDTQYF
>-|TRBJ1-5|many|15|TRBV6-2/TRBV6-3
TGTGCCAGCAGTCGCGGGGAAGCTAACAATCAGCCCCAGCATTTT
CASSRGEANNQPQHF
>-|TRBJ2-3|few|16|TRBV7-7
TGTGCTAGCAGCCCCCTTGACTTTAGCGGTACAGATACGCAGTATTTT
CASSPLDFSGTDTQYF
>TRBD2|TRBJ2-3|few|16|TRBV20-1
TGCAGTGCCCCCCACAGTCTAGCGGGAGACGAAGATACGCAGTATTTT
CSAPHSLAGDEDTQYF
>TRBD1|TRBJ2-5|few|13|TRBV24-1
TGTGCCACCTCGACAGGGGGCGCCGAGACCCAGTACTTC
CATSTGGAETQYF
>-|TRBJ2-7|many|13|TRBV5-8
TGTGCCAGCAGTCTTTACAGGGCGGGCGAGCAGTACTTC
CASSLYRAGEQYF
>-|TRBJ2-6|-|22|TRBV18
TGTGCCAGCTCACCCCCATGGGCAGTCCCGGCCAGCGAGTCCTCTGGGGCCAACGTCCTGACTTTC
CASSPPWAVPASESSGANVLTF
>TRBD1|TRBJ2-7|few|15|TRBV6-1
TGTGCCAGCAGTGACCTTGGACAGGGGACCTACGAGCAGTACTTC
CASSDLGQGTYEQYF
>TRBD2|TRBJ2-1|-|13|TRBV2
TGTGCCAGCAGTGTACGGGGGGACGGTGAGCAGTTCTTC
CASSVRGDGEQFF
>-|TRBJ2-3|-|18|TRBV11-1
TGTGCCAGCAGCTTAGTTGCGGACTCAACCCGAAGGGGAGATACGCAGTATTTT
CASSLVADSTRRGDTQYF
>-|TRBJ1-5|few|16|TRBV3-1
TGTGCCAGCAGTCCTGAGCCCGGGAAGGGCAATCAGCCCCAGCATTTT
CASSPEPGKGNQPQHF
>TRBD2|TRBJ2-1|few|18|TRBV6-5
TGTGCCACCCAGTTAAACGTAGCGGGGGGGATGAGATACAATGAGCAGTTCTTC
CATQLNVAGGMRYNEQFF
>-|TRBJ2-5|few|13|TRBV7-9
TGTGCCCTAGCCCCTGTGGACCAAGAGACCCAGTACTTC
CALAPVDQETQYF
>TRBD2|TRBJ2-7|many|16|TRBV5-1
TGCGCCAGCAGCTTTTCACGAGCGGGGTCTTTACGAGAGCAGTACTTC
CASSFSRAGSLREQYF
>-|TRBJ2-4|many|15|TRBV28
TGTGCCAGCAGTCATGAGAAGGTAGCCAAAAACATTCAGTACTTC
CASSHEKVAKNIQYF
>-|TRBJ2-5|few|14|TRBV12-3/TRBV12-4
TGTGCCAGCAGCGTCCAGGCTCTCCAAGAGACCCAGTACTTC
CASSVQALQETQYF
>-|TRBJ2-5|many|14|TRBV11-2
TGTGCCAGCAGCTTAGAGGCTAGCGCGGGGACCCAGTACTTC
CASSLEASAGTQYF
>-|TRBJ2-4|few|13|TRBV29-1
TGCAGCGTTGAAGGACTAGCCAAAAACATTCAGTACTTC
CSVEGLAKNIQYF
>TRBD1|TRBJ2-7|few|16|TRBV6-1
TGTGCCAGCAGGGGGACCAGGGGGTCGAGCTCCTACGAGCAGTACTTC
CASRGTRGSSSYEQYF
>TRBD2|TRBJ2-5|-|15|TRBV6-5
TGTGCCAGCAGTTGGGGACTAGCGGGGGAAGAGACCCAGTACTTC
CASSWGLAGEETQYF
>TRBD1|TRBJ2-7|-|15|TRBV5-1
TGCGCCAGCAGCTCAACAGGGGGGAACTCCTACGAGCAGTACTTC
CASSSTGGNSYEQYF
>-|TRBJ2-1|-|13|TRBV20-1
TGCAGTGCCACAACGAGTAAGAAAAATGAGCAGTTCTTC
CSATTSKKNEQFF
>-|TRBJ2-1|many|15|TRBV5-1
TGCGCCAGCAGCCCGAGACAGGCTCGATACAATGAGCAGTTCTTC
CASSPRQARYNEQFF
>-|TRBJ2-7|few|12|TRBV10-3
TGTGCCATCAGGTCCGGACTACTCGAGCAGTACTTC
CAIRSGLLEQYF
>TRBD1|TRBJ1-5|-|15|TRBV20-1
TGCAGTGCTAGAGAGGCAGGGGGTGGCAATCAGCCCCAGCATTTT
CSAREAGGGNQPQHF
>-|TRBJ2-3|many|18|TRBV11-2
TGTGCCAGCAGCTTACAAGGGGGGCCTTGGGGGATCACAGATACGCAGTATTTT
CASSLQGGPWGITDTQYF
>-|TRBJ1-3|few|12|TRBV28
TGTGCCAGCAGTTTTGGAAGAAACACCATATATTTT
CASSFGRNTIYF